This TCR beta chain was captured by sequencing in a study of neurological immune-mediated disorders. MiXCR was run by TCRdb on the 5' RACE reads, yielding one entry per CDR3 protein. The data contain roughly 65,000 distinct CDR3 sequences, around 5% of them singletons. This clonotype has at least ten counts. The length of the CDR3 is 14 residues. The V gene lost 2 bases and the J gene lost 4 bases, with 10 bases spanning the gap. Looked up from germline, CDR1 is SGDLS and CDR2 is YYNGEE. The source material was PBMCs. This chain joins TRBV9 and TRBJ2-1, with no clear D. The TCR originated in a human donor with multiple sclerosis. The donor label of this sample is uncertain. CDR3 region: CASSVSEFYNEQFF. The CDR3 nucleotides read TGTGCCAGCAGCGTTTCCGAGTTTTACAATGAGCAGTTCTTC.